This T cell receptor beta chain was observed in a study of CD8 T cells in Susac syndrome (dated by TCRdb to the late 2010s). As for the study more broadly: Whether CD8+ T cell activation and differentiation in Susac syndrome was antigen driven was tested using repertoire sequencing. The clonality of the CD8+ T cell repertoire was compared across more than 9 healthy donors, about 14 Susac syndrome patients and around 15 multiple sclerosis patients. Results the study describes overall, beyond this receptor: The number of individuals in the TCR sequencing and HLA analysis was acknowledged as relatively small.

RNA was extracted using the RNeasy kit, and about 0.45 to 1 ug of the RNA was reverse transcribed with random hexamers. The immunoSEQ multiplex PCR assay, which covers 54 Vbeta and 13 Jbeta segments, was used to amplify TCR beta CDR3 regions. PCR amplification bias was corrected using a synthetic template baseline for primer optimization and computational correction. The source study handled its data this way. Reads were annotated to V, D and J genes per IMGT and analyzed with immunoSEQ Analyzer, keeping only productive sequences. Clonality was computed as one minus Shannon entropy normalized by log2 of the number of productive unique sequences. Public and private clones were assessed among the 100 most prevalent clones of each patient and control. Clones were defined as Susac-specific if absent from the healthy and MS cohorts, from 900 to 1,300 published viral clones and from other ImmuneACCESS disease sequences. Starting from the raw public reads, TCRdb applied fastp trimming at Q25, assembled clones with MiXCR and retained in-frame beta chains. One record per CDR3 amino acid sequence lists the most common genes and DNA. Here the V and J calls rest on TCRdb's processing, not on the authors' analysis. Recorded for this sample are around 300,000 distinct CDR3 sequences; roughly 90% of them occurred a single time. The top ten clonotypes cover 0.18% of the sample.

High-throughput TCR beta sequencing profiled peripheral blood CD8+ and CD4+ T cells from healthy donors, Susac syndrome patients and multiple sclerosis patients. The multiple sclerosis controls were treatment-naive patients who had stable or active relapsing-remitting disease and met the revised McDonald criteria. CD8+ TEMRA cells were enriched by FACS, while bulk CD8+ and CD4+ T cells were purified by magnetic negative isolation. Blood was collected in EDTA tubes and processed within 24 hours, with PBMCs isolated through density gradient centrifugation. PBMCs intended for TCR sequencing were frozen in liquid nitrogen and were later thawed in a 37 degrees C water bath. The sorted or isolated CD4+, CD8+ and CD8+ TEMRA cells had a purity of 90% or higher. A note on this clonotype: Its antigen remains unidentified. No much larger clone is present one base from it, and per-base qualities are unavailable.

The sequence derives from a human donor with multiple sclerosis. Sequenced sample: CD8+ T cells from PBMCs.

At the DNA level, the sequence is TGTGCCATCGGGGAGCTGGAGACCCAGTACTTC. Translated, it gives CAIGELETQYF. The sequence joins TRBV10-3 to TRBJ2-5; TRBD2 could be the D gene, as 5 bases match. CDR1 and CDR2 are read off the germline V gene as ENHRY and SYGVKD. The CDR3 runs 11 residues from the cysteine to the phenylalanine. Of the read, only the CDR3 DNA is kept; its 33 bases are in frame from base 1. V is shortened by 8 bases, J by 5 bases, and the region joining them spans 9 bases.